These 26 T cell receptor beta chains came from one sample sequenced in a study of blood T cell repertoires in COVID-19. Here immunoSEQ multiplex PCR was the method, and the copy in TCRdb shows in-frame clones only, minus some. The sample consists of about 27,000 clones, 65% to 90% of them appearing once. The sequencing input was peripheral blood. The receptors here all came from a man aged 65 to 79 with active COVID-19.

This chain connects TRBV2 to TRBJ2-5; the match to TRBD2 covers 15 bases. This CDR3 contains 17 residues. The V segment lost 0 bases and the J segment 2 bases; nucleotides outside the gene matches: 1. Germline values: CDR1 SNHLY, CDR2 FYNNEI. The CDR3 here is CASSEAGLAGGQETQYF. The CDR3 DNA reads TGTGCCAGCAGTGAAGCGGGACTAGCGGGGGGTCAAGAGACCCAGTACTTC.

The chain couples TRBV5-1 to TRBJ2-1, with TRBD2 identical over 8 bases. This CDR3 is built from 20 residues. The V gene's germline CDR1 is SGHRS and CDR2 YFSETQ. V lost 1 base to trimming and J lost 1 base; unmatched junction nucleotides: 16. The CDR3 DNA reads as TGCGCCAGCAGCTTGTTTGGACTGCCCAGGGAGCGGGAGTCCTACAATGAGCAGTTCTTC. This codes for CASSLFGLPRERESYNEQFF.

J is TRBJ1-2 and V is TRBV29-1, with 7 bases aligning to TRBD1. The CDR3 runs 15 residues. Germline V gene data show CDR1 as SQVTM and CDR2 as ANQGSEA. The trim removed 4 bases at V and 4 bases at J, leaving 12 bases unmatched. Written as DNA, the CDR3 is TGCAGCGTTGGCCCTTTTGACAGGGAGGCCTATGGCTACACCTTC. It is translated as CSVGPFDREAYGYTF.

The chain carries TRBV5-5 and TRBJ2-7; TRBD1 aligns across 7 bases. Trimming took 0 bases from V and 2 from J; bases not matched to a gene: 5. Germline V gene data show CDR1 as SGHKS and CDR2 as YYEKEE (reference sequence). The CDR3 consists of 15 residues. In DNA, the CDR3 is TGTGCCAGCAGCTTGGTGTCCGGGACAGCCTACGAGCAGTACTTC. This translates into CASSLVSGTAYEQYF. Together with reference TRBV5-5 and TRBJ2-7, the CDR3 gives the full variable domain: DAGVTQSPTHLIKTRGQQVTLRCSPISGHKSVSWYQQVLGQGPQFIFQYYEKEERGRGNFPDRFSARQFPNYSSELNVNALLLGDSALYLCASSLVSGTAYEQYFGPGTRLTVT.

The DNA of the CDR3 is TGTGCCAGCAGTTCGTCATTCCGGGGCACTGAAGCTTTCTTT. It encodes CASSSSFRGTEAFF. The rearrangement links TRBV28 to TRBJ1-1, with D uncertain. CDR3 length equals 14 residues. V was cut by 4 bases and J by 4 bases, with 13 bases left in between. CDR1 and CDR2 (germline): MDHEN, SYDVKM.

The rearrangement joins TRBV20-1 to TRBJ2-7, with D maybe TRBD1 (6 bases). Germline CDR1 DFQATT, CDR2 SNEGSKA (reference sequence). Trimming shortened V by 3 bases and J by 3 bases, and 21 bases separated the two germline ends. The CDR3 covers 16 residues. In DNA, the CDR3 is TGCAGTGCTAGTGCCCTACAGGGCCGAACCCTCTACGAGCAGTACTTC. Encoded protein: CSASALQGRTLYEQYF.

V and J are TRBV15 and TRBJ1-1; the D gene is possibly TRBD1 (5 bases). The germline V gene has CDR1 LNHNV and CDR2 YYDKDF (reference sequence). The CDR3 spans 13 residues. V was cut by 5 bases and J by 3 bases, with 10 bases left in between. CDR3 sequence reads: CATSVNRYTEAFF. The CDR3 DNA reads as TGTGCCACCAGCGTTAACAGGTACACTGAAGCTTTCTTT.

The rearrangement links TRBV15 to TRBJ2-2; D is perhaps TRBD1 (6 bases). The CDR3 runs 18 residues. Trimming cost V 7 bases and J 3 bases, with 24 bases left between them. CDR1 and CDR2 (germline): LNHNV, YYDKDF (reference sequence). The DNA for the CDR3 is TGTGCCACCACCCAGCCGACAGGCTCTGCTCCGCACACCGGGGAGCTGTTTTTT. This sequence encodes CATTQPTGSAPHTGELFF.

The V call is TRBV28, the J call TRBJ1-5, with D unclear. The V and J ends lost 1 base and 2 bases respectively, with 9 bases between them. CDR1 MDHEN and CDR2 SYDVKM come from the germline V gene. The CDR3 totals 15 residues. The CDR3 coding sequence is TGTGCCAGCAGTTTATTGGGGAGCGGCAATCAGCCCCAGCATTTT. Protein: CASSLLGSGNQPQHF.

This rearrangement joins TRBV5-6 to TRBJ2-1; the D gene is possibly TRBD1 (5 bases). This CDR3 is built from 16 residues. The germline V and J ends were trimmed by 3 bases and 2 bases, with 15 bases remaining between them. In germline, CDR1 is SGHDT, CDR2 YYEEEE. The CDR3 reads CASSSWGKGPYNEQFF. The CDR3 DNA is TGTGCCAGCAGCTCCTGGGGCAAGGGGCCCTACAATGAGCAGTTCTTC.

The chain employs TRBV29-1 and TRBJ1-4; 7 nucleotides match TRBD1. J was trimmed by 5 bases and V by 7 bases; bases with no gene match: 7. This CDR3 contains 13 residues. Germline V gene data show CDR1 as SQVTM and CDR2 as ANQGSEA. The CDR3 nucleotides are TGCAGCGCCAACGCAGGGGGGAATGAAAAACTGTTTTTT. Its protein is CSANAGGNEKLFF.

The CDR3 region has the DNA TGTGCCAGCAGCTTGTTCGGACAGGGAAATCAGCCCCAGCATTTT. The encoded protein is CASSLFGQGNQPQHF. This sequence joins TRBV5-5 and TRBJ1-5, with TRBD1 matching 8 bases. The germline CDR1 and CDR2 sequences are SGHKS and YYEKEE (reference sequence). J was trimmed by 4 bases and V by 1 base; bases with no gene match: 4. The CDR3 consists of 15 residues.

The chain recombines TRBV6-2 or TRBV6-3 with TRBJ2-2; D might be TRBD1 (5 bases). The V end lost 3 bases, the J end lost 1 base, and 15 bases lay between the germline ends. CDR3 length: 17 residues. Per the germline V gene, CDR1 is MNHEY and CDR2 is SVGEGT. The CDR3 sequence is CASSYRIRVGNTGELFF. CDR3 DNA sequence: TGTGCCAGCAGTTATCGAATCAGGGTCGGGAACACCGGGGAGCTGTTTTTT.

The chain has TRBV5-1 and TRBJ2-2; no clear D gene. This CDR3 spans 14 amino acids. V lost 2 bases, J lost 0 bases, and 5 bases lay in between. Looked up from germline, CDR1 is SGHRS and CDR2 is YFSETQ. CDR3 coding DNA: TGCGCCAGCAGCTTTGGCCCGAACACCGGGGAGCTGTTTTTT. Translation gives CASSFGPNTGELFF.

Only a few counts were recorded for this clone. CDR3 in DNA: TGCGCCAGCAGCCAATATACAGGTAGCAACGTCCTGACTTTC. Its protein is CASSQYTGSNVLTF. V is TRBV4-1 and J is TRBJ2-6, with D maybe TRBD1 (5 bases). Germline V gene sequence: CDR1 MGHRA, CDR2 YSYEKL. The ends were cut back, 2 bases at V and 9 bases at J, with 11 bases in the middle. The CDR3 is made up of 14 amino acids.

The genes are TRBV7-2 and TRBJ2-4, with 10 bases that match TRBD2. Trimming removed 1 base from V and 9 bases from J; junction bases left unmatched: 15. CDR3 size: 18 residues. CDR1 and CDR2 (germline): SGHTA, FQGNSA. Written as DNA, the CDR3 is TGTGCCAGCAGCTTAGGAAGTAGGTCTAGCGGGGGTCGGGCCATTCAGTACTTC. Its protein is CASSLGSRSSGGRAIQYF.

The CDR3 bases are TGCGCCAGCAGCTTGACAGGGGGAGACACCATATATTTT. Translated: CASSLTGGDTIYF. J is TRBJ1-3 and V is TRBV5-1; 8 bases are a match to TRBD1. Germline trimming cut 1 base from V and 8 bases from J; bases unmatched to any gene: 2. Germline CDR1 SGHRS, CDR2 YFSETQ. This CDR3 region has 13 residues. The variable domain in full, with the rest retrieved from reference TRBV5-1 and TRBJ1-3, is KAGVTQTPRYLIKTRGQQVTLSCSPISGHRSVSWYQQTPGQGLQFLFEYFSETQRNKGNFPGRFSGRQFSNSRSEMNVSTLELGDSALYLCASSLTGGDTIYFGEGSWLTVV.

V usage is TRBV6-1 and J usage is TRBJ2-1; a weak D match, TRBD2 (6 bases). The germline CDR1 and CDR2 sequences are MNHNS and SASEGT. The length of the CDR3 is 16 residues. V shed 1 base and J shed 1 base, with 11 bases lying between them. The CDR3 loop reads CASSEVGTGSYNEQFF. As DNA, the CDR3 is TGTGCCAGCAGTGAAGTGGGGACTGGGTCCTACAATGAGCAGTTCTTC.

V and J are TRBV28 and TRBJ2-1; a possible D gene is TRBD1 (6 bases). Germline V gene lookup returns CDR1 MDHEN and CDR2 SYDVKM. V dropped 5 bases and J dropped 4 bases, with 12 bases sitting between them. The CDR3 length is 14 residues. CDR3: CASSEGDGYNEQFF. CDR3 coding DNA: TGTGCCAGCAGTGAGGGGGACGGGTACAATGAGCAGTTCTTC.

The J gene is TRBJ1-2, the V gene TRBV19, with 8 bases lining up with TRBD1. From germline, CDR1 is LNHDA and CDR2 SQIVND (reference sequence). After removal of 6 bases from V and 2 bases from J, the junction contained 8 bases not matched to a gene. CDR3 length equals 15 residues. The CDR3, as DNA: TGTGCCAGTAGCGCCCCGGGACAGGCGAACTATGGCTACACCTTC. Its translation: CASSAPGQANYGYTF.

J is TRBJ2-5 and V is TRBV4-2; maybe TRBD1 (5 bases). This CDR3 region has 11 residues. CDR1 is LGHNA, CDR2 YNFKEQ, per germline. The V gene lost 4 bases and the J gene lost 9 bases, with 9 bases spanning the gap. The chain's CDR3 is CASSRSGSQYF. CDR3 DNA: TGTGCCAGCAGCCGATCAGGGTCCCAGTACTTC.

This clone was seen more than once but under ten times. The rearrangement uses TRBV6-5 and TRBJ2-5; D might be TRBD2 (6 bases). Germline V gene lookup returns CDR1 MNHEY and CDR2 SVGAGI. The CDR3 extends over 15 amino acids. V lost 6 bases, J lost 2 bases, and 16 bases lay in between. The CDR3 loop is CASSRAGTDQETQYF. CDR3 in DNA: TGTGCCAGCAGCCGCGCGGGGACGGATCAAGAGACCCAGTACTTC.

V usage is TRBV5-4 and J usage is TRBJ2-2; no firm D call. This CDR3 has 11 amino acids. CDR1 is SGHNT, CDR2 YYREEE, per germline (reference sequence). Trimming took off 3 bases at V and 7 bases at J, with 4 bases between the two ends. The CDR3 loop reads CASSSLGELFF. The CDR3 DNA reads TGTGCCAGCAGCTCCCTCGGGGAGCTGTTTTTT. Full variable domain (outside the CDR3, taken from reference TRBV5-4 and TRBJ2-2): ETGVTQSPTHLIKTRGQQVTLRCSSQSGHNTVSWYQQALGQGPQFIFQYYREEENGRGNFPPRFSGLQFPNYSSELNVNALELDDSALYLCASSSLGELFFGEGSRLTVL.

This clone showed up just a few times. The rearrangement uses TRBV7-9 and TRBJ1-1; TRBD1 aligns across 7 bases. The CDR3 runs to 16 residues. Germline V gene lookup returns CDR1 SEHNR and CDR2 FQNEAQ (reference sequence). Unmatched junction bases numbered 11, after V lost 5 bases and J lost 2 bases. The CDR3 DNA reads TGTGCCAGCAGCGTAGGGGCAGGGGGTTACAACACTGAAGCTTTCTTT. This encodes CASSVGAGGYNTEAFF. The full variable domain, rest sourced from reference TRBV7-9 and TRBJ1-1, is DTGVSQNPRHKITKRGQNVTFRCDPISEHNRLYWYRQTLGQGPEFLTYFQNEAQLEKSRLLSDRFSAERPKGSFSTLEIQRTEQGDSAMYLCASSVGAGGYNTEAFFGQGTRLTVV.

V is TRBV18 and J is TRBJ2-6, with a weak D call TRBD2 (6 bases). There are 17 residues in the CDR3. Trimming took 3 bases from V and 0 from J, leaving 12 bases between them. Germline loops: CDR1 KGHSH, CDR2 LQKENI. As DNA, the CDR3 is TGTGCCAGCTCACCTTCCGGGGGATCCTCTGGGGCCAACGTCCTGACTTTC. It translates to CASSPSGGSSGANVLTF.

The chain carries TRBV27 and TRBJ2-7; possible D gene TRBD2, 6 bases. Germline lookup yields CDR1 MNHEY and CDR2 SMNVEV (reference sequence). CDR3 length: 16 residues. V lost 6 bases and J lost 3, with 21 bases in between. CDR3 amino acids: CASSLSAAGGYYEQYF. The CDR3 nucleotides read TGTGCCAGCAGCCTCTCGGCGGCCGGGGGTTACTACGAGCAGTACTTC.